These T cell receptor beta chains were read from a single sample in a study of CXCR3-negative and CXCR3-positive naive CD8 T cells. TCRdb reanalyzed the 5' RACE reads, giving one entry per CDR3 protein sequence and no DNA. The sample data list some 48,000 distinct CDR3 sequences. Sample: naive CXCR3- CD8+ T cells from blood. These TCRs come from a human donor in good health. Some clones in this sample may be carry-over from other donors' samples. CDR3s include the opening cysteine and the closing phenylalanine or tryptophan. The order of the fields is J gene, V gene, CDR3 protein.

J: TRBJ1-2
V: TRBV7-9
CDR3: CASSFIAPPRGYGCTF

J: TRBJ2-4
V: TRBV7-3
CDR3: CASSTPRTLAKNIQYF

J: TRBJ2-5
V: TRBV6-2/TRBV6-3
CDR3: CASSLAGGIETQYF

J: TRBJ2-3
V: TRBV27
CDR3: CASSLTRGLAGELGADTQYF

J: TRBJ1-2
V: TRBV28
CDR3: CASTLPAGSNYGYTF

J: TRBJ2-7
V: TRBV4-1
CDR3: CASSQVWTNDYEQYF

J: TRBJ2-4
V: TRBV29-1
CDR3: CSVLTGGQHIQYF

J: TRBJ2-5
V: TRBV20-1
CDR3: CSARSLAADSETQYF

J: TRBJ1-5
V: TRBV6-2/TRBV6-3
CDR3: CASSYPRTGDTTNQPQHF

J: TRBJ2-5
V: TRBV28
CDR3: CASSFAVGSGQETQYF

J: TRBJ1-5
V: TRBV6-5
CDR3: CASGGGIGPQHF

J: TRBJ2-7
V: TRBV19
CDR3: CASSMTGSYEQYF

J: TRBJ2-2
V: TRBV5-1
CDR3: CASSFKNTGELFF

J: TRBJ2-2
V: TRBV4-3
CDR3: CASSQDRRGGPTGELFF

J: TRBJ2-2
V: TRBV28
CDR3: CASSPLTGTGSFGELFF

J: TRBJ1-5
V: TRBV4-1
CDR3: CASSQEGAGDQPQHF

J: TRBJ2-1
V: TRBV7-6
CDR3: CASSLVFRPSGDEQFF

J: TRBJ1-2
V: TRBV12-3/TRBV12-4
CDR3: CASSSTTVPFF